A selection of T cell receptor beta chains follows, all from one sample in a study of shared clonotypes between healthy human individuals. Using immunoSEQ multiplex PCR, the repertoire was profiled, and TCRdb retains in-frame clones only, with some absent. The data show more than 2,000,000 clones, around nine tenths seen once. Sequenced sample: naive CD4+ T cells sorted from blood. The receptors were sampled from a young man in good health. CDR3s include the opening cysteine and the closing phenylalanine or tryptophan. The order of the fields is J gene, clone size, CDR3 length, D gene, V gene, CDR3 protein, CDR3 DNA. A D gene is named only where the DNA matches it firmly. Expanded clones are given a class, and other clones once, few, many or no size at all.

j_gene: TRBJ2-7; abundance: -; len: 15; d_gene: TRBD2; v_gene: TRBV9; CDR3aa: CASSVGYSGGDEQYF; CDR3nt: TGTGCCAGCAGCGTAGGGTATAGCGGGGGCGACGAGCAGTACTTC
j_gene: TRBJ1-1; abundance: -; len: 13; d_gene: -; v_gene: TRBV10-3; CDR3aa: CAISKDRNTEAFF; CDR3nt: TGTGCCATCAGTAAGGACAGGAACACTGAAGCTTTCTTT
j_gene: TRBJ2-7; abundance: -; len: 14; d_gene: TRBD1; v_gene: TRBV5-1; CDR3aa: CASSLWTGSYEQYF; CDR3nt: TGCGCCAGCAGCCTCTGGACAGGGTCGTACGAGCAGTACTTC
j_gene: TRBJ2-1; abundance: -; len: 15; d_gene: TRBD2; v_gene: TRBV18; CDR3aa: CASSPGLADFNEQFF; CDR3nt: TGTGCCAGCTCACCGGGACTAGCGGACTTCAATGAGCAGTTCTTC
j_gene: TRBJ2-3; abundance: -; len: 15; d_gene: TRBD2; v_gene: TRBV5-1; CDR3aa: CASSLRTSGPDTQYF; CDR3nt: TGCGCCAGCAGCTTAAGGACTAGCGGGCCAGATACGCAGTATTTT
j_gene: TRBJ1-2; abundance: -; len: 16; d_gene: -; v_gene: TRBV6-5; CDR3aa: CASSYLTGNGNYGYTF; CDR3nt: TGTGCCAGCAGTTACCTGACAGGAAATGGGAACTATGGCTACACCTTC
j_gene: TRBJ2-1; abundance: -; len: 12; d_gene: -; v_gene: TRBV30; CDR3aa: CAWTGSGNEQFF; CDR3nt: TGTGCCTGGACAGGGTCAGGCAATGAGCAGTTCTTC
j_gene: TRBJ1-1; abundance: few; len: 14; d_gene: TRBD1; v_gene: TRBV6-5; CDR3aa: CASSSTGLSTEAFF; CDR3nt: TGTGCCAGCAGCTCGACAGGGTTGAGCACTGAAGCTTTCTTT
j_gene: TRBJ2-7; abundance: -; len: 15; d_gene: TRBD1; v_gene: TRBV10-1; CDR3aa: CAGRSRTGGAFKQYF; CDR3nt: TGCGCCGGGAGAAGCAGGACAGGGGGCGCCTTTAAGCAGTACTTC
j_gene: TRBJ2-7; abundance: -; len: 14; d_gene: -; v_gene: TRBV27; CDR3aa: CASSLLSRIHEQYF; CDR3nt: TGTGCCAGCAGTTTATTGTCTAGGATTCACGAGCAGTACTTC
j_gene: TRBJ2-7; abundance: -; len: 14; d_gene: -; v_gene: TRBV6-6; CDR3aa: CASSYGQAVDEQYF; CDR3nt: TGTGCCAGCAGTTATGGGCAGGCGGTGGACGAGCAGTACTTC
j_gene: TRBJ1-1; abundance: -; len: 13; d_gene: -; v_gene: TRBV4-2; CDR3aa: CASSLSEVAEAFF; CDR3nt: TGTGCCAGCAGCTTGTCCGAAGTGGCTGAAGCTTTCTTT
j_gene: TRBJ2-1; abundance: -; len: 13; d_gene: -; v_gene: TRBV10-2; CDR3aa: CASSPRYSDEQFF; CDR3nt: TGCGCCAGCAGCCCCCGATACTCCGATGAGCAGTTCTTC
j_gene: TRBJ1-2; abundance: -; len: 11; d_gene: -; v_gene: TRBV2; CDR3aa: CASIGGSGYTF; CDR3nt: TGTGCCAGCATTGGGGGATCCGGCTACACCTTC
j_gene: TRBJ2-3; abundance: -; len: 16; d_gene: -; v_gene: TRBV6-5; CDR3aa: CASSYSIGVGTDTQYF; CDR3nt: TGTGCCAGCAGTTACTCGATTGGGGTTGGCACAGATACGCAGTATTTT
j_gene: TRBJ2-7; abundance: -; len: 14; d_gene: TRBD1; v_gene: TRBV7-3; CDR3aa: CASSWGQGPYEQYF; CDR3nt: TGTGCCAGCAGCTGGGGACAGGGACCCTACGAGCAGTACTTC
j_gene: TRBJ2-1; abundance: -; len: 15; d_gene: -; v_gene: TRBV2; CDR3aa: CASSEEALRYNEQFF; CDR3nt: TGTGCCAGCAGTGAAGAGGCACTGAGATACAATGAGCAGTTCTTC
j_gene: TRBJ1-2; abundance: -; len: 13; d_gene: -; v_gene: TRBV30; CDR3aa: CAWSPISNYGYTF; CDR3nt: TGTGCCTGGAGTCCCATCTCCAACTATGGCTACACCTTC
j_gene: TRBJ2-2; abundance: -; len: 15; d_gene: TRBD1; v_gene: TRBV11-2; CDR3aa: CASSLGGTAHGELFF; CDR3nt: TGTGCCAGCAGCTTAGGTGGGACAGCGCACGGGGAGCTGTTTTTT
j_gene: TRBJ2-7; abundance: -; len: 15; d_gene: TRBD2; v_gene: TRBV19; CDR3aa: CASRGTSGAAYEQYF; CDR3nt: TGTGCCAGTAGGGGGACTAGCGGGGCTGCCTACGAGCAGTACTTC
j_gene: TRBJ2-7; abundance: -; len: 14; d_gene: -; v_gene: TRBV2; CDR3aa: CASKAGGGQGEQYF; CDR3nt: TGTGCCAGCAAAGCCGGAGGGGGCCAGGGGGAGCAGTACTTC
j_gene: TRBJ2-3; abundance: -; len: 16; d_gene: -; v_gene: TRBV27; CDR3aa: CASSLYRTDSTDTQYF; CDR3nt: TGTGCCAGCAGTTTATACAGGACAGACTCCACAGATACGCAGTATTTT
j_gene: TRBJ2-2; abundance: -; len: 12; d_gene: -; v_gene: TRBV30; CDR3aa: CAWNVHTGELFF; CDR3nt: TGTGCCTGGAATGTACACACCGGGGAGCTGTTTTTT
j_gene: TRBJ2-3; abundance: -; len: 16; d_gene: TRBD2; v_gene: TRBV25-1; CDR3aa: CASSQLAGGGTDTQYF; CDR3nt: TGTGCCAGCAGTCAACTAGCGGGGGGCGGCACAGATACGCAGTATTTT
j_gene: TRBJ1-3; abundance: -; len: 12; d_gene: -; v_gene: TRBV6-6; CDR3aa: CASSSDRNTIYF; CDR3nt: TGTGCCAGCAGCTCAGACAGAAACACCATATATTTT
j_gene: TRBJ2-5; abundance: -; len: 12; d_gene: -; v_gene: TRBV30; CDR3aa: CACNRVAETQYF; CDR3nt: TGTGCCTGCAACAGGGTAGCGGAGACCCAGTACTTC
j_gene: TRBJ2-1; abundance: -; len: 15; d_gene: -; v_gene: TRBV6-5; CDR3aa: CASSYPSVSLDEQFF; CDR3nt: TGTGCCAGCAGTTACCCTAGCGTCTCGTTAGATGAGCAGTTCTTC
j_gene: TRBJ1-1; abundance: -; len: 16; d_gene: TRBD1; v_gene: TRBV11-3; CDR3aa: CASSLGSRGRDTEAFF; CDR3nt: TGTGCCAGCAGCTTAGGATCAAGGGGGCGAGACACTGAAGCTTTCTTT
j_gene: TRBJ1-1; abundance: -; len: 14; d_gene: TRBD1; v_gene: TRBV5-1; CDR3aa: CASSLETGFTEAFF; CDR3nt: TGCGCCAGCAGCTTGGAGACAGGGTTCACTGAAGCTTTCTTT
j_gene: TRBJ1-6; abundance: -; len: 13; d_gene: -; v_gene: TRBV2; CDR3aa: CASSEGMSSPLHF; CDR3nt: TGTGCCAGCAGCGAAGGGATGAGTTCACCCCTCCACTTT
j_gene: TRBJ2-5; abundance: -; len: 12; d_gene: -; v_gene: TRBV5-4; CDR3aa: CASSRTLETQYF; CDR3nt: TGTGCCAGCAGTCGGACACTAGAGACCCAGTACTTC
j_gene: TRBJ1-1; abundance: -; len: 14; d_gene: -; v_gene: TRBV2; CDR3aa: CASSALTRGTEAFF; CDR3nt: TGTGCCAGCAGTGCGTTAACGAGGGGCACTGAAGCTTTCTTT
j_gene: TRBJ1-2; abundance: -; len: 13; d_gene: -; v_gene: TRBV19; CDR3aa: CASSSQQGYGYTF; CDR3nt: TGTGCCAGTAGTTCCCAACAGGGTTATGGCTACACCTTC
j_gene: TRBJ2-7; abundance: -; len: 13; d_gene: -; v_gene: TRBV30; CDR3aa: CAWSVLVSYEQYF; CDR3nt: TGTGCCTGGAGTGTGTTGGTGAGCTACGAGCAGTACTTC
j_gene: TRBJ1-5; abundance: -; len: 13; d_gene: -; v_gene: TRBV6-6; CDR3aa: CASYGEGNQPQHF; CDR3nt: TGTGCCAGCTATGGAGAAGGAAATCAGCCCCAGCATTTT